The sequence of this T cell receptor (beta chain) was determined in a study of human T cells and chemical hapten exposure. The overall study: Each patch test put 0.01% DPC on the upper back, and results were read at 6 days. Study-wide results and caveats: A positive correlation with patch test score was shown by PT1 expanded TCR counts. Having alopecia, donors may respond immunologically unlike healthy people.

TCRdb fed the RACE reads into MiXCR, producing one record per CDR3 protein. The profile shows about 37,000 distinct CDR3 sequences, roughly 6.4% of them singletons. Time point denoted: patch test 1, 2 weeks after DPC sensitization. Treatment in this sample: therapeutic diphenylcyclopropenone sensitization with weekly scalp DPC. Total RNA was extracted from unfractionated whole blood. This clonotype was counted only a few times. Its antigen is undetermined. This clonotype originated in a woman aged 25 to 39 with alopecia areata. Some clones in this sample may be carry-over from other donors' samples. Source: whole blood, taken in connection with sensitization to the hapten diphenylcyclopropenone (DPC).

The CDR3 sequence: CASNPRVLTGEAFF. The CDR3 region has the DNA TGTGCCAGCAATCCACGCGTTCTGACAGGTGAAGCTTTCTTT. The chain uses TRBV2 and TRBJ1-1, with D possibly TRBD1 on 6 matching bases. Germline-derived CDR1 and CDR2 are SNHLY and FYNNEI. The CDR3 loop spans 14 amino acids. The ends were cut back, 7 bases at V and 7 bases at J, with 19 bases in the middle.